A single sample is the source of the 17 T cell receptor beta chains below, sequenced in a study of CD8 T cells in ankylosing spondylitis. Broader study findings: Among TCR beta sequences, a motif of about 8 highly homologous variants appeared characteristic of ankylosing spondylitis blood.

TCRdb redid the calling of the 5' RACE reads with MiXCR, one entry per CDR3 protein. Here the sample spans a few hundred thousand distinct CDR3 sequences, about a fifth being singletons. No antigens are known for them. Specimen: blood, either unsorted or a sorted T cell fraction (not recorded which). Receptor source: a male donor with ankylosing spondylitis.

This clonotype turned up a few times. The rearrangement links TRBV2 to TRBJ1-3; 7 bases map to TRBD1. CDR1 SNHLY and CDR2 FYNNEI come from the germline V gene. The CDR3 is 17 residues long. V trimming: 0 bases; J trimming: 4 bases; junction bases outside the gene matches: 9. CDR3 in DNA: TGTGCCAGCAGTGAAGCGGGGAGGGGACAGCCCGGAAACACCATATATTTT. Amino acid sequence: CASSEAGRGQPGNTIYF.

The CDR3 DNA reads as TGTGCCAGCAGGACTAGCCCTTGGAATGAGCAGTTCTTC. It is translated as CASRTSPWNEQFF. The chain uses TRBV12-3 or TRBV12-4 and TRBJ2-1, with TRBD2 matching over 7 bases. This CDR3 is built from 13 residues. V lost 6 bases and J lost 7; bases outside the gene matches: 6.

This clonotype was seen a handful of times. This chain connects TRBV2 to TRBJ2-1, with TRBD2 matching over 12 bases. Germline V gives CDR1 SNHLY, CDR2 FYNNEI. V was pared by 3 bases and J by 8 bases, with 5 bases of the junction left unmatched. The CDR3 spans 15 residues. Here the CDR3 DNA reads TGTGCCAGCAGTGAGGAGACTAGCGGGAGCCATGAGCAGTTCTTC. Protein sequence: CASSEETSGSHEQFF.

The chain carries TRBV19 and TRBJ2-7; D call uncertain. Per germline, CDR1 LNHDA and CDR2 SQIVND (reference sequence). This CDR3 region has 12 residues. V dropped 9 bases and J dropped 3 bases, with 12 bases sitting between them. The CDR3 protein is CASRDGLYEQYF. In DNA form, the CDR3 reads TGTGCCAGCCGAGACGGCCTCTACGAGCAGTACTTC.

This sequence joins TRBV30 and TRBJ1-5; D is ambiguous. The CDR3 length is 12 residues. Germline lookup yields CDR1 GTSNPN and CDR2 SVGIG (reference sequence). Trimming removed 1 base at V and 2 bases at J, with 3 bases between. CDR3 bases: TGTGCCTGGAGTGATGGCAATCAGCCCCAGCATTTT. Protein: CAWSDGNQPQHF. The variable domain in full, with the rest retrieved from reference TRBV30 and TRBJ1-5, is SQTIHQWPATLVQPVGSPLSLECTVEGTSNPNLYWYRQAAGRGLQLLFYSVGIGQISSEVPQNLSASRPQDRQFILSSKKLLLSDSGFYLCAWSDGNQPQHFGDGTRLSIL.

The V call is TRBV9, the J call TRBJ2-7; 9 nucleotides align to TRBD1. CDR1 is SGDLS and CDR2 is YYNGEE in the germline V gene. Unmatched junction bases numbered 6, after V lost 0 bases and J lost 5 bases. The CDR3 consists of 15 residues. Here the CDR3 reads CASSVGGTGNNEQYF. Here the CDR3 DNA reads TGTGCCAGCAGCGTAGGTGGGACAGGGAACAACGAGCAGTACTTC.

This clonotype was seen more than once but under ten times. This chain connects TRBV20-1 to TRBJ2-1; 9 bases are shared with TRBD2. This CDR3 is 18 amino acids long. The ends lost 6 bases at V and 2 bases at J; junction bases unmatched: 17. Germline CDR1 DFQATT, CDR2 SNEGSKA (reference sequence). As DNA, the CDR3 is TGCAGTGCCTCCATAGGCGCGGGAGGGTCTCTTGCCTACAATGAGCAGTTCTTC. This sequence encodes CSASIGAGGSLAYNEQFF.

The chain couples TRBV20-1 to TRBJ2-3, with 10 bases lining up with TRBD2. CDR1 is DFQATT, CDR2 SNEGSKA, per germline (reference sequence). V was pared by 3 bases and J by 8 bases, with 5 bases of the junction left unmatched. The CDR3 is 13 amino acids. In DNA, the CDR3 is TGCAGTGCTAGGCCTAGCGGGAGAGGTACGCAGTATTTT. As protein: CSARPSGRGTQYF.

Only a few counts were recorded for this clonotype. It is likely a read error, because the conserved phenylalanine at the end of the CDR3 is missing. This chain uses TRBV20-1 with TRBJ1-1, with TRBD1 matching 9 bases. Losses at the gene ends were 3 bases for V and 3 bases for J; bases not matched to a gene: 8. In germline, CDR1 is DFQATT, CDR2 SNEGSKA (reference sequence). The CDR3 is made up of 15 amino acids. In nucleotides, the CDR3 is TGCAGTGCTAGGGGGACAGGGCCGAGACACACTGAAGCTTTCCTT. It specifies CSARGTGPRHTEAFL.

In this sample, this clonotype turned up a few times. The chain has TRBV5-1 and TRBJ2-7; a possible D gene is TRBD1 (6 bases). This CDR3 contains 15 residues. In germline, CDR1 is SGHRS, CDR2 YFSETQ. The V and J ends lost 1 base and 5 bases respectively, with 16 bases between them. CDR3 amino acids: CASSLMPGAGNEQYF. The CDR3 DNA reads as TGCGCCAGCAGCTTGATGCCAGGGGCTGGGAACGAGCAGTACTTC.

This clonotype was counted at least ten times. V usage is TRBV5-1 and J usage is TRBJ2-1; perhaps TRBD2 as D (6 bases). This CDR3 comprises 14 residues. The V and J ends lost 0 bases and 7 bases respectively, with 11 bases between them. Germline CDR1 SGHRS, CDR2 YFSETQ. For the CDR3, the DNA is TGCGCCAGCAGCTTGGCCGTTGGGGGGAATGAGCAGTTCTTC. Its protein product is CASSLAVGGNEQFF.

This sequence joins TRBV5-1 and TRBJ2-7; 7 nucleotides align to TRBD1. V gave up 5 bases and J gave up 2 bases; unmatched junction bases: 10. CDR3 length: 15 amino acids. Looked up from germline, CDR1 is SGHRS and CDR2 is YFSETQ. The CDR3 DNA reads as TGCGCCAGCAGGCCTAGCCGGGACAGTACCTACGAGCAGTACTTC. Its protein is CASRPSRDSTYEQYF.

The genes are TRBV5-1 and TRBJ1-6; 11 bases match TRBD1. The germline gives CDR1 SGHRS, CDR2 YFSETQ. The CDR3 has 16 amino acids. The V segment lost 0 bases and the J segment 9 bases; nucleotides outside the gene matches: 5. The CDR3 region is CASSLGGQGASSPLHF. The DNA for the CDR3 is TGCGCCAGCAGCTTGGGTGGACAGGGGGCCAGTTCACCCCTCCACTTT.

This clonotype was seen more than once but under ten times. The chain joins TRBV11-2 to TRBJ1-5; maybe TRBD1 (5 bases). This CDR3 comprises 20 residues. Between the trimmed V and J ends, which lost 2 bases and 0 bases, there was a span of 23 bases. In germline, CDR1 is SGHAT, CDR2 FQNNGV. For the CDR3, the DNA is TGTGCCAGCAGCTTATTTCCCGTCGAGATTGGGGCGATTAGCAATCAGCCCCAGCATTTT. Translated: CASSLFPVEIGAISNQPQHF.

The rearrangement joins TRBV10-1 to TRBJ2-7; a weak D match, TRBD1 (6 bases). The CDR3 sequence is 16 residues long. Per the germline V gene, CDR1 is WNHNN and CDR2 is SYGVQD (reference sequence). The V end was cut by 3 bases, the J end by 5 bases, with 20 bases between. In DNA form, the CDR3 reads TGCGCCAGCAGTGACCCAAAACAGGGACCCTATGACGAGCAGTACTTC. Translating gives CASSDPKQGPYDEQYF.

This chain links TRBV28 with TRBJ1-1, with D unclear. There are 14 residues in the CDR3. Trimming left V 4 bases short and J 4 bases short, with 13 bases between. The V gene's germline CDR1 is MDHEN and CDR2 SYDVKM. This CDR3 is CASSYPMLGTEAFF. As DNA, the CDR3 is TGTGCCAGCAGTTACCCTATGCTGGGCACTGAAGCTTTCTTT.

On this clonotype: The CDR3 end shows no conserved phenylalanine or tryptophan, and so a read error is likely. In DNA form, the CDR3 reads TGTGCCAGCAGCTTACCAGGGGCCTACAATGAGCAGTTCCTC. Its protein product is CASSLPGAYNEQFL. This chain connects TRBV7-3 to TRBJ2-1; D possibly corresponds to TRBD1 (6 bases). Trimming removed 2 bases at V and 2 bases at J, with 7 bases between. Germline V gives CDR1 SGHTA, CDR2 FQGTGA. This CDR3 comprises 14 residues.